The 18 T cell receptor beta chains presented below share a single source sample, sequenced in a study of beta chain features in type 1 diabetes. Expressed TCRB transcripts were sequenced because the isolated RNA had all been reverse transcribed beforehand. This table comes from immunoSEQ multiplex PCR, and its TCRdb copy is limited to in-frame clones, with some not included. The data hold about 240,000 clones, with 25% to 35% observed a single time. Sequences were obtained from central memory CD4+ T cells from blood. The receptor set was obtained from a man younger than 40 in good health.

A few counts support this clone. The V gene is TRBV10-3, the J gene TRBJ1-1; 7 bases are shared with TRBD1. Germline CDR1 and CDR2: ENHRY and SYGVKD. Trimming removed 9 bases from V and 3 bases from J; junction bases left unmatched: 4. CDR3 length: 12 residues. The DNA of the CDR3 is TGTGCCATACGGGACAGTGACACTGAAGCTTTCTTT. It translates to CAIRDSDTEAFF.

Many counts were recorded for this clone. The sample carries other DNA sequences with the same CDR3. This chain uses TRBV14 with TRBJ2-5; perhaps TRBD2 as D (7 bases). The ends were cut back, 3 bases at V and 5 bases at J, with 13 bases in the middle. The CDR3 covers 14 residues. Germline assignment: CDR1 SGHDN and CDR2 FVKESK. CDR3 region: CASSHGGRMETQYF. CDR3 in DNA: TGTGCCAGCAGCCACGGGGGGCGCATGGAGACCCAGTACTTC. Using reference TRBV14 and TRBJ2-5 for the parts outside the CDR3, the full variable domain is EAGVTQFPSHSVIEKGQTVTLRCDPISGHDNLYWYRRVMGKEIKFLLHFVKESKQDESGMPNNRFLAERTGGTYSTLKVQPAELEDSGVYFCASSHGGRMETQYFGPGTRLLVL.

About this clone itself: Germline is not matched at one junction end, which may reflect a read error. The chain couples TRBV30 to TRBJ1-6, with 10 bases that match TRBD1. The CDR3 has 15 residues. Per germline, CDR1 GTSNPN and CDR2 SVGIG (reference sequence). The CDR3 coding sequence is TGTGCCTGGAGTCGGGACAGGGGATATAAATCACCCCTCCACTTT. Residues: CAWSRDRGYKSPLHF.

The genes are TRBV5-4 and TRBJ2-4; D might be TRBD1 (5 bases). Germline CDR1 reads SGHNT; CDR2 reads YYREEE (reference sequence). The length of the CDR3 is 13 residues. The V and J ends lost 1 base and 9 bases respectively, with 11 bases between them. Here the CDR3 reads CASSLTGDGIQYF. CDR3 nucleotides: TGTGCCAGCAGCTTGACAGGCGACGGCATTCAGTACTTC.

The table lists this clone with a few counts. This chain links TRBV2 with TRBJ1-5; 8 nucleotides align to TRBD1. CDR1 is SNHLY and CDR2 is FYNNEI in the germline V gene. This CDR3 region has 15 residues. Unmatched junction bases numbered 8, after V lost 6 bases and J lost 4 bases. The CDR3 sequence: CASRSGQGRNQPQHF. CDR3 coding DNA: TGTGCCAGCAGATCTGGACAGGGCAGAAATCAGCCCCAGCATTTT.

V usage is TRBV29-1 and J usage is TRBJ2-5; D remains ambiguous. Trimming took 4 bases from V and 6 from J, leaving 15 bases between them. Germline-derived CDR1 and CDR2 are SQVTM and ANQGSEA. The CDR3 extends over 13 amino acids. In nucleotides, the CDR3 is TGCAGCGTTGTGGTCGGCTTTGGTAAGACCCAGTACTTC. It translates to CSVVVGFGKTQYF.

Note on this clone: This sample includes further DNA sequences coding for the same CDR3. J is TRBJ1-2 and V is TRBV29-1; D is undetermined. V was pared by 6 bases and J by 5 bases, with 7 bases between. The germline V gene encodes CDR1 SQVTM and CDR2 ANQGSEA. This CDR3 has 10 residues. The CDR3: CSVESYGYTF. The CDR3 DNA sequence: TGCAGCGTAGAGAGTTATGGCTACACCTTC.

The chain couples TRBV11-2 to TRBJ2-1, with D unresolved. This CDR3 region has 14 residues. CDR1 and CDR2 (germline): SGHAT, FQNNGV. V shed 5 bases and J shed 9 bases, with 17 bases lying between them. The DNA of the CDR3 is TGTGCCAGCAGCCTCTCAGGACCCCGGGCTGAGCAGTTCTTC. Residues: CASSLSGPRAEQFF.

This clone was counted a few times. The chain is built from TRBV18 and TRBJ2-1, with D perhaps matching TRBD2 (6 bases). The CDR3 has 16 residues. CDR1 is KGHSH and CDR2 is LQKENI in the germline V gene. V shed 3 bases and J shed 6 bases, with 18 bases lying between them. CDR3 bases: TGTGCCAGCTCACCCCCCGGGACTTCCGGCGGCAATGAGCAGTTCTTC. It specifies CASSPPGTSGGNEQFF. The variable domain in full, completed from reference TRBV18 and TRBJ2-1, reads NAGVMQNPRHLVRRRGQEARLRCSPMKGHSHVYWYRQLPEEGLKFMVYLQKENIIDESGMPKERFSAEFPKEGPSILRIQQVVRGDSAAYFCASSPPGTSGGNEQFFGPGTRLTVL.

The chain uses TRBV28 and TRBJ1-1; 9 nucleotides line up with TRBD1. CDR1 and CDR2 from the germline V gene are MDHEN and SYDVKM. This CDR3 has 14 residues. Trimming took 4 bases from V and 6 from J; bases not matched to a gene: 6. The CDR3 region is CASSYTGGTPEAFF. The DNA of the CDR3 is TGTGCCAGCAGTTATACAGGGGGCACGCCTGAAGCTTTCTTT. The full variable domain, completed using reference TRBV28 and TRBJ1-1, is DVKVTQSSRYLVKRTGEKVFLECVQDMDHENMFWYRQDPGLGLRLIYFSYDVKMKEKGDIPEGYSVSREKKERFSLILESASTNQTSMYLCASSYTGGTPEAFFGQGTRLTVV.

This chain connects TRBV2 to TRBJ1-2; a possible D gene is TRBD1 (6 bases). Germline V gives CDR1 SNHLY, CDR2 FYNNEI. Trimming cost V 4 bases and J 4 bases, with 13 bases left between them. The CDR3 has 14 residues. This chain's CDR3 is CASSGAGDIYGYTF. In DNA, the CDR3 is TGTGCCAGCAGTGGCGCAGGGGACATCTATGGCTACACCTTC.

The chain is built from TRBV13 and TRBJ2-1, with D possibly TRBD1 on 5 matching bases. This CDR3 contains 13 residues. The V gene lost 5 bases and the J gene lost 8 bases, with 13 bases spanning the gap. Germline CDR1 reads PRHDT; CDR2 reads FYEKMQ (reference sequence). The CDR3 is CASSRSGIYEQFF. CDR3 nucleotides: TGTGCCAGCAGCCGCTCAGGGATTTATGAGCAGTTCTTC.

There are a few counts of this clone. The gene calls are TRBV6-5 and TRBJ2-1, with D uncertain. CDR3 size: 12 residues. V was clipped by 6 bases and J by 6 bases, with 9 bases between them. Germline V lookup: CDR1 MNHEY, CDR2 SVGAGI. CDR3: CASSTVGNEQFF. CDR3 coding DNA: TGTGCCAGCAGCACCGTGGGCAATGAGCAGTTCTTC.

A single count supports this clone. The chain has TRBV9 and TRBJ2-3, with 9 bases that match TRBD2. The length of the CDR3 is 16 residues. Per germline, CDR1 SGDLS and CDR2 YYNGEE. J gave up 6 bases and V 4 bases, and 12 bases lay outside the gene matches. The CDR3 DNA reads as TGTGCCAGCAGCCGCACCGCGGGGACTAGCTCCGATACGCAGTATTTT. This encodes CASSRTAGTSSDTQYF.

V and J are TRBV30 and TRBJ1-2; D might be TRBD1 (5 bases). The V gene's germline CDR1 is GTSNPN and CDR2 SVGIG (reference sequence). This CDR3 contains 14 residues. The ends were cut back, 0 bases at V and 8 bases at J, with 16 bases in the middle. The CDR3 protein is CAWSVAGSPPGYTF. CDR3 DNA: TGTGCCTGGAGTGTGGCAGGGAGCCCCCCAGGCTACACCTTC.

This clone occurred a few times. The CDR3 protein is CASSPTFGDTQYF. CDR3 nucleotide sequence: TGTGCCAGCAGCCCGACCTTTGGAGATACGCAGTATTTT. V is TRBV13 and J is TRBJ2-3, with D unresolved. The CDR3 contains 13 residues. Trimming shortened V by 5 bases and J by 5 bases, and 11 bases separated the two germline ends. Germline loops: CDR1 PRHDT, CDR2 FYEKMQ (reference sequence).

The rearrangement uses TRBV4-3 and TRBJ2-3, with 8 bases identical to TRBD2. Germline values: CDR1 LGHNA, CDR2 YSLEER. The CDR3 covers 18 residues. J was trimmed by 3 bases and V by 0 bases; bases with no gene match: 11. CDR3: CASSQDRAPGGPTDTQYF. The CDR3 DNA follows: TGCGCCAGCAGCCAAGATAGAGCGCCGGGAGGGCCAACAGATACGCAGTATTTT.

This clone was observed a few times. V usage is TRBV30 and J usage is TRBJ1-2; weak D call: TRBD1 (6 bases). The length of the CDR3 is 15 residues. V lost 1 base to trimming and J lost 2 bases, with 14 bases between them. Germline values: CDR1 GTSNPN, CDR2 SVGIG (reference sequence). The CDR3 nucleotides read TGTGCCTGGAGTGCTGGCCCCGGACAGAACTATGGCTACACCTTC. The encoded protein is CAWSAGPGQNYGYTF.